The next 20 T cell receptor beta chains were all read from a single sample in a study of blood T cell repertoires in COVID-19. TCRdb keeps only in-frame clones here, not all; method: immunoSEQ multiplex PCR. The sample gives 500,000 to 600,000 clones, about 89% of which show up once; 7.5% to 9% is in the top ten. The specimen sequenced was peripheral blood. These receptors originate from a woman between 50 and 59 years old with COVID-19, enrolled during active disease.

The chain employs TRBV27 and TRBJ2-2, with TRBD1 identical over 8 bases. Per the germline V gene, CDR1 is MNHEY and CDR2 is SMNVEV (reference sequence). The CDR3 loop spans 15 amino acids. V lost 4 bases and J lost 1; bases outside the gene matches: 2. The CDR3 DNA sequence: TGTGCCAGCAGTTCCGGGACAGGGAACACCGGGGAGCTGTTTTTT. Its translation is CASSSGTGNTGELFF.

The chain links TRBV6-1 to TRBJ2-5, with 9 bases fitting TRBD2. V dropped 1 base and J dropped 5; count of bases not matched to a gene: 5. CDR3 size: 15 residues. Germline assignment: CDR1 MNHNS and CDR2 SASEGT. The chain's CDR3 is CASSEGLAGLETQYF. The CDR3 DNA reads as TGTGCCAGCAGTGAAGGGCTAGCGGGGTTGGAGACCCAGTACTTC.

The gene calls are TRBV3-1 (or the pseudogene TRBV3-2) and TRBJ1-4, with TRBD1 as a possible D gene (6 bases). Trimming cost V 1 base and J 4 bases, with 13 bases left between them. The CDR3 contains 16 residues. Per the germline V gene, CDR1 is LGHDT and CDR2 is YNNKEL (reference sequence). CDR3 coding DNA: TGTGCCAGCAGCCAAGGGGACATAGCTATTAATGAAAAACTGTTTTTT. Translation gives CASSQGDIAINEKLFF.

To note about this clone: This sample also contains other DNA sequences that code for the same CDR3. V and J are TRBV5-1 and TRBJ1-2; 10 nucleotides align to TRBD1. The germline V gene has CDR1 SGHRS and CDR2 YFSETQ. This CDR3 is 14 amino acids long. Germline trimming cut 4 bases from V and 2 bases from J; bases unmatched to any gene: 2. The DNA of the CDR3 is TGCGCCAGCAGCAGGGGACAGGGGAACTATGGCTACACCTTC. The encoded protein is CASSRGQGNYGYTF.

The J gene is TRBJ1-2, the V gene TRBV7-9; 7 nucleotides agree with TRBD1. Germline assignment: CDR1 SEHNR and CDR2 FQNEAQ (reference sequence). The CDR3 has 15 residues. V was pared by 6 bases and J by 7 bases, with 14 bases of the junction left unmatched. In DNA, the CDR3 is TGTGCCAGCAGGGGACAGAAACACGTTAGGAGTGGCTACACCTTC. It yields the protein CASRGQKHVRSGYTF. The whole variable domain, filled in from reference TRBV7-9 and TRBJ1-2, reads DTGVSQNPRHKITKRGQNVTFRCDPISEHNRLYWYRQTLGQGPEFLTYFQNEAQLEKSRLLSDRFSAERPKGSFSTLEIQRTEQGDSAMYLCASRGQKHVRSGYTFGSGTRLTVV.

The gene calls are TRBV29-1 and TRBJ1-2, with 12 positions matching TRBD1. V gave up 4 bases and J gave up 5 bases; unmatched junction bases: 8. Germline V gene sequence: CDR1 SQVTM, CDR2 ANQGSEA. The CDR3 spans 15 residues. CDR3 sequence reads: CSVGDRGLVEYGYTF. DNA of the CDR3: TGCAGCGTTGGGGACAGGGGGCTAGTGGAGTATGGCTACACCTTC.

This clone was recorded once. The DNA of the CDR3 is TGCGCCAGCAGCCAAGGGGCACGGGATACGCAGTATTTT. Its translation is CASSQGARDTQYF. The V and J genes are TRBV4-1 and TRBJ2-3; D unclear. Germline V gene data show CDR1 as MGHRA and CDR2 as YSYEKL. The CDR3 is 13 amino acids. The V end was cut by 1 base, the J end by 6 bases, with 8 bases between.

The chain recombines TRBV11-2 with TRBJ1-1, with D possibly matching TRBD1 (5 bases). V lost 6 bases and J lost 0, with 14 bases in between. This CDR3 region has 15 residues. The V gene's germline CDR1 is SGHAT and CDR2 FQNNGV. The CDR3 protein is CASSRGGFLNTEAFF. The CDR3 DNA follows: TGTGCCAGCAGTAGGGGCGGCTTTTTGAACACTGAAGCTTTCTTT. Full variable domain (missing parts from reference TRBV11-2 and TRBJ1-1): EAGVAQSPRYKIIEKRQSVAFWCNPISGHATLYWYQQILGQGPKLLIQFQNNGVVDDSQLPKDRFSAERLKGVDSTLKIQPAKLEDSAVYLCASSRGGFLNTEAFFGQGTRLTVV.

In DNA form, the CDR3 reads TGTGCCTGGAGAGTCAGGAGGTATGGCTACACCTTC. Protein: CAWRVRRYGYTF. The chain recombines TRBV30 with TRBJ1-2; no reliable D call. V gave up 3 bases and J gave up 5 bases, with 10 bases separating them. The CDR3 is 12 amino acids. Germline V lookup: CDR1 GTSNPN, CDR2 SVGIG (reference sequence).

The genes are TRBV4-1 and TRBJ1-2; the D gene is possibly TRBD1 (6 bases). The CDR3 loop spans 14 amino acids. The V and J ends lost 4 bases and 4 bases respectively, with 13 bases between them. The V gene's germline CDR1 is MGHRA and CDR2 YSYEKL. Written as DNA, the CDR3 is TGCGCCAGCAGCCTGAGTCGGACAGCCTATGGCTACACCTTC. Its protein product is CASSLSRTAYGYTF.

This chain joins TRBV2 and TRBJ1-2, with D tentatively TRBD1 (5 bases). Deletions cut 6 bases from V and 7 bases from J, with 15 bases between. Germline lookup yields CDR1 SNHLY and CDR2 FYNNEI. The CDR3 runs to 13 residues. CDR3 sequence (DNA): TGTGCCAGCAGGACCGGCCGGGGGGGTGGCTACACCTTC. Protein product: CASRTGRGGGYTF.

The genes are TRBV24-1 and TRBJ2-3, with 8 bases matching TRBD2. The CDR3 is 17 residues long. Germline V gives CDR1 KGHDR, CDR2 SFDVKD. V was pared by 3 bases and J by 7 bases, with 14 bases of the junction left unmatched. The CDR3 nucleotides read TGTGCCACCAGTGATGCCCCAGGAGTGGCGGGGGGCCATACGCAGTATTTT. This encodes CATSDAPGVAGGHTQYF.

This chain joins TRBV10-2 and TRBJ2-4; 10 bases are a match to TRBD2. The CDR3 spans 15 residues. With 8 bases clipped from V and 2 bases from J, the junction kept 6 bases outside the gene matches. Germline-derived CDR1 and CDR2 are WSHSY and SAAADI. The CDR3 here is CASSEAGGPKNIQYF. The CDR3 DNA reads as TGCGCCAGCTCCGAAGCGGGGGGGCCCAAAAACATTCAGTACTTC.

This sequence joins TRBV11-2 and TRBJ2-2, with D perhaps TRBD1 (5 bases). CDR3 length equals 14 residues. Per the germline V gene, CDR1 is SGHAT and CDR2 is FQNNGV. Deletions cut 5 bases from V and 6 bases from J, with 13 bases between. The CDR3 region has the DNA TGTGCCAGCAGCCGCAGAACAGGTCCCGGGGAGCTGTTTTTT. Residues: CASSRRTGPGELFF.

The chain couples TRBV19 to TRBJ1-5, with a possible D match to TRBD1 (5 bases). The CDR3 loop spans 15 amino acids. In germline, CDR1 is LNHDA, CDR2 SQIVND (reference sequence). Trimming removed 10 bases at V and 7 bases at J, with 23 bases between. The chain's CDR3 is CATDGGRVFGQPQHF. CDR3 DNA sequence: TGTGCCACCGACGGGGGTAGGGTATTCGGCCAGCCCCAGCATTTT.

V is TRBV11-2 and J is TRBJ2-7; D is perhaps TRBD2 (5 bases). Per the germline V gene, CDR1 is SGHAT and CDR2 is FQNNGV. The CDR3 extends over 13 amino acids. Between the trimmed V and J ends, which lost 5 bases and 7 bases, there was a span of 15 bases. CDR3 nucleotides: TGTGCCAGCAGCGCGCCTGGACGGAGGGAGCAGTACTTC. This translates into CASSAPGRREQYF.

The chain links TRBV29-1 to TRBJ2-1; D possibly corresponds to TRBD2 (7 bases). Germline values: CDR1 SQVTM, CDR2 ANQGSEA. V was trimmed by 5 bases and J by 0 bases, leaving 20 bases between them. The CDR3 sequence is 17 residues long. This CDR3 is CSVIWRGRMSSYNEQFF. CDR3 DNA: TGCAGCGTTATATGGCGGGGGCGGATGAGCTCCTACAATGAGCAGTTCTTC.

The genes are TRBV19 and TRBJ2-5, with 7 bases matching TRBD1. The CDR3 runs to 13 residues. V was pared by 5 bases and J by 4 bases, with 4 bases of the junction left unmatched. CDR1 and CDR2 (germline): LNHDA, SQIVND (reference sequence). This CDR3 is CASSFGQVETQYF. DNA of the CDR3: TGTGCCAGTAGTTTTGGACAGGTAGAGACCCAGTACTTC.

J is TRBJ2-7 and V is TRBV6-5, with D perhaps TRBD1 (5 bases). This CDR3 spans 13 amino acids. Germline lookup yields CDR1 MNHEY and CDR2 SVGAGI. Trimming took off 6 bases at V and 3 bases at J, with 12 bases between the two ends. Written as DNA, the CDR3 is TGTGCCAGCAGATTTCAGGGTAGCTACGAGCAGTACTTC. Translating gives CASRFQGSYEQYF.

The V gene is TRBV5-4, the J gene TRBJ2-7, with a tentative D call TRBD1 (6 bases). Germline values: CDR1 SGHNT, CDR2 YYREEE (reference sequence). This CDR3 has 14 amino acids. V shed 1 base and J shed 6 bases, with 14 bases lying between them. Here the CDR3 reads CASSLYGQGGEQYF. In DNA form, the CDR3 reads TGTGCCAGCAGCTTGTACGGACAAGGGGGCGAGCAGTACTTC.